The 23 T cell receptor beta chains below come from one sample, sequenced in a study of T cells in localized non-small cell lung cancer. Sequenced by immunoSEQ multiplex PCR; TCRdb stores in-frame clones only, minus some. The sample lists fewer than 90,000 clones, about 83% occurring once. Sequences were derived from peripheral blood, sampled before any cancer treatment. Receptor source: a man aged 35 to 70 with stage I lung adenocarcinoma.

The genes are TRBV10-2 and TRBJ1-1; TRBD1 might be the D (5 bases). Germline V gene lookup returns CDR1 WSHSY and CDR2 SAAADI. The V and J ends lost 2 bases and 4 bases respectively, with 17 bases between them. The length of the CDR3 is 16 residues. CDR3 sequence reads: CASSEPRTGVPTEAFF. The CDR3 coding sequence is TGCGCCAGCAGTGAGCCCCGTACGGGGGTTCCCACTGAAGCTTTCTTT.

The chain employs TRBV18 and TRBJ2-1; 13 nucleotides agree with TRBD2. The junction had 15 bases not matched to a gene; V was cut back by 1 base and J by 0 bases. This CDR3 comprises 22 residues. In germline, CDR1 is KGHSH, CDR2 LQKENI. This chain's CDR3 is CASSPRSQRLAGGPSSYNEQFF. DNA for the CDR3: TGTGCCAGCTCACCACGCTCACAGAGACTAGCGGGGGGCCCGAGCTCCTACAATGAGCAGTTCTTC.

V gene TRBV28 combines with J gene TRBJ1-5; possible D gene TRBD1, 5 bases. This CDR3 spans 16 amino acids. Germline assignment: CDR1 MDHEN and CDR2 SYDVKM. Trimming pared 0 bases from V and 2 bases from J, leaving 11 bases between. The CDR3 DNA reads TGTGCCAGCAGTTTATGGGGTGGGGGGGGCAATCAGCCCCAGCATTTT. Residues: CASSLWGGGGNQPQHF.

As concerns this clone: Other nucleotide sequences in the sample specify the same CDR3. The chain employs TRBV6-5 and TRBJ1-2; D is undetermined. From germline, CDR1 is MNHEY and CDR2 SVGAGI. V was cut by 6 bases and J by 4 bases, with 12 bases left in between. The CDR3 is 13 residues long. DNA of the CDR3: TGTGCCAGCAGGACCGGGTCCAGCTATGGCTACACCTTC. This codes for CASRTGSSYGYTF.

This clone has a single count. The chain has TRBV7-9 and TRBJ2-2; TRBD2 agrees at 13 bases. The germline V gene has CDR1 SEHNR and CDR2 FQNEAQ (reference sequence). This CDR3 has 15 residues. V lost 6 bases, J lost 3 bases, and 1 base stayed unmatched. The CDR3 is CASRGLAGDTGELFF. DNA of the CDR3: TGTGCCAGCAGAGGACTAGCGGGAGACACCGGGGAGCTGTTTTTT. The whole variable domain, remainder taken from reference TRBV7-9 and TRBJ2-2, is DTGVSQNPRHKITKRGQNVTFRCDPISEHNRLYWYRQTLGQGPEFLTYFQNEAQLEKSRLLSDRFSAERPKGSFSTLEIQRTEQGDSAMYLCASRGLAGDTGELFFGEGSRLTVL.

The rearrangement joins TRBV30 to TRBJ1-5; tentatively, D is TRBD1 (5 bases). V lost 5 bases, J lost 4 bases, and 15 bases lay in between. The CDR3 has 14 amino acids. CDR1 and CDR2 (germline): GTSNPN, SVGIG (reference sequence). This CDR3 reads CAWGPGPRNQPQHF. Written as DNA, the CDR3 is TGTGCCTGGGGACCGGGACCGCGAAATCAGCCCCAGCATTTT.

V usage is TRBV18 and J usage is TRBJ2-5; 10 positions match TRBD2. CDR1 is KGHSH, CDR2 LQKENI, per germline. Germline trimming cut 6 bases from V and 6 bases from J; bases unmatched to any gene: 7. CDR3 length equals 14 residues. The CDR3 nucleotides are TGTGCCAGCTCGCTCGGGACTAGCGTTCAGACCCAGTACTTC. This encodes CASSLGTSVQTQYF.

This chain joins TRBV6-5 and TRBJ2-7; 9 nucleotides align to TRBD1. Losses at the gene ends were 5 bases for V and 6 bases for J; bases not matched to a gene: 8. The CDR3 loop spans 14 amino acids. Germline CDR1 MNHEY, CDR2 SVGAGI. The CDR3 is CASSDSDRGGEQYF. The CDR3 bases are TGTGCCAGCAGTGATTCGGACAGGGGCGGCGAGCAGTACTTC.

The rearrangement links TRBV27 to TRBJ2-2, with no clear D. This CDR3 region has 12 residues. V was trimmed by 6 bases and J by 6 bases, leaving 8 bases between them. Germline V gene data show CDR1 as MNHEY and CDR2 as SMNVEV (reference sequence). This CDR3 reads CASRGGPGELFF. The CDR3 nucleotides are TGTGCCAGCAGGGGTGGGCCCGGGGAGCTGTTTTTT.

The chain joins TRBV27 to TRBJ2-5; tentatively, D is TRBD2 (5 bases). Germline V lookup: CDR1 MNHEY, CDR2 SMNVEV (reference sequence). V lost 8 bases, J lost 3 bases, and 22 bases lay in between. The CDR3 spans 16 residues. The CDR3 loop reads CASGRLPGRGKETQYF. The CDR3 nucleotides read TGTGCCAGCGGAAGGCTACCAGGAAGAGGGAAAGAGACCCAGTACTTC.

This clone turned up a few times. This chain connects TRBV6-5 to TRBJ2-2, with D perhaps assigned TRBD1 or TRBD2 (5 bases each). Germline V gene lookup returns CDR1 MNHEY and CDR2 SVGAGI. V dropped 2 bases and J dropped 0 bases, with 7 bases sitting between them. The CDR3 has 15 amino acids. As DNA, the CDR3 is TGTGCCAGCAGTTACAAGGGACCGAACACCGGGGAGCTGTTTTTT. Translating it yields CASSYKGPNTGELFF.

The V gene is TRBV10-3, the J gene TRBJ1-5; a weak D match, TRBD1 (5 bases). V lost 6 bases and J 5 bases, leaving 17 bases between the germline ends. The CDR3 is 15 residues long. Germline assignment: CDR1 ENHRY and CDR2 SYGVKD. The CDR3 protein is CAISLDRGYDQPQHF. CDR3 coding DNA: TGTGCCATCAGCCTTGACAGAGGTTACGATCAGCCCCAGCATTTT.

This chain connects TRBV9 to TRBJ1-2; no clear D. The V gene's germline CDR1 is SGDLS and CDR2 YYNGEE. Trimming took off 0 bases at V and 4 bases at J, with 13 bases between the two ends. CDR3 length: 15 residues. DNA for the CDR3: TGTGCCAGCAGCGTAGGGTTAAAGGGCTTCTATGGCTACACCTTC. The encoded protein is CASSVGLKGFYGYTF.

This clone has a handful of counts. The chain combines TRBV18 with TRBJ1-2; tentative D call: TRBD1 (5 bases). CDR1 is KGHSH, CDR2 LQKENI, per germline. There are 17 residues in the CDR3. V was pared by 1 base and J by 4 bases, with 19 bases between. The CDR3 is CASSPQPPGRASYGYTF. For the CDR3, the DNA is TGTGCCAGCTCACCACAACCCCCGGGGCGTGCTTCCTATGGCTACACCTTC. Using reference TRBV18 and TRBJ1-2 for the parts outside the CDR3, the full variable domain is NAGVMQNPRHLVRRRGQEARLRCSPMKGHSHVYWYRQLPEEGLKFMVYLQKENIIDESGMPKERFSAEFPKEGPSILRIQQVVRGDSAAYFCASSPQPPGRASYGYTFGSGTRLTVV.

The J gene is TRBJ2-7, the V gene TRBV6-5; tentatively, D is TRBD1 (6 bases). There are 14 residues in the CDR3. V was trimmed by 6 bases and J by 4 bases, leaving 16 bases between them. The V gene's germline CDR1 is MNHEY and CDR2 SVGAGI. The DNA for the CDR3 is TGTGCCAGCAGCCGTAAGACAGGCCCATACGAGCAGTACTTC. This codes for CASSRKTGPYEQYF.

The chain couples TRBV7-9 to TRBJ2-1, with 8 bases fitting TRBD1. Germline CDR1 reads SEHNR; CDR2 reads FQNEAQ (reference sequence). V trimming: 5 bases; J trimming: 5 bases; junction bases outside the gene matches: 14. The CDR3 totals 17 residues. As DNA, the CDR3 is TGTGCCAGCAGCCGGTTAAGACAGGGGCGATTCGACAATGAGCAGTTCTTC. The encoded protein is CASSRLRQGRFDNEQFF.

The chain carries TRBV19 and TRBJ2-3; D is possibly TRBD1 or TRBD2 (6 bases each). Trimming stripped 3 bases from V and 8 bases from J, with 18 bases between. Germline CDR1 LNHDA, CDR2 SQIVND (reference sequence). This CDR3 is 15 amino acids long. The CDR3 DNA follows: TGTGCCAGTAGTATTACTGGCAGGGGAGGTGGTACGCAGTATTTT. It specifies CASSITGRGGGTQYF.

The J gene is TRBJ2-7, the V gene TRBV4-1; tentatively, D is TRBD1 (5 bases). Deletions cut 7 bases from V and 1 base from J, with 11 bases between. Germline V gene data show CDR1 as MGHRA and CDR2 as YSYEKL. CDR3 size: 13 residues. CDR3 protein: CASNQPGSYEQYF. The CDR3 bases are TGCGCCAGCAACCAGCCAGGGTCCTACGAGCAGTACTTC.

The rearrangement links TRBV28 to TRBJ1-2; possibly TRBD1 for D (5 bases). The CDR3 has 13 amino acids. V was shortened by 5 bases and J by 8 bases, with 15 bases between the two germline ends. From germline, CDR1 is MDHEN and CDR2 SYDVKM. The CDR3 loop is CASSGRSGYGYTF. The CDR3 DNA reads as TGTGCCAGCAGTGGTCGATCAGGGTACGGCTACACCTTC.

The chain links TRBV28 to TRBJ1-4, with D maybe TRBD1 (6 bases). This CDR3 has 12 amino acids. Germline V gene sequence: CDR1 MDHEN, CDR2 SYDVKM. V lost 7 bases and J lost 6, with 9 bases in between. CDR3 protein: CASTGGHEKLFF. CDR3 bases: TGTGCCAGCACTGGGGGGCATGAAAAACTGTTTTTT.

By share of the sample, this clone is medium-sized. V and J are TRBV19 and TRBJ2-7; possible D gene TRBD1, 6 bases. V lost 5 bases and J lost 4, with 15 bases in between. The CDR3 extends over 14 amino acids. In germline, CDR1 is LNHDA, CDR2 SQIVND (reference sequence). The CDR3 DNA reads TGTGCCAGTAGTGCCCGGGACACCTTTTACGAGCAGTACTTC. This translates into CASSARDTFYEQYF.

This chain connects TRBV5-4 to TRBJ1-4, with a tentative D call TRBD1 (5 bases). Per germline, CDR1 SGHNT and CDR2 YYREEE (reference sequence). The CDR3 is 15 residues long. Trimming removed 4 bases at V and 4 bases at J, with 14 bases between. The CDR3 region has the DNA TGTGCCAGCAGCCCGGGACCAAACAGTAATGAAAAACTGTTTTTT. This sequence encodes CASSPGPNSNEKLFF. The full variable domain, completed using reference TRBV5-4 and TRBJ1-4, is ETGVTQSPTHLIKTRGQQVTLRCSSQSGHNTVSWYQQALGQGPQFIFQYYREEENGRGNFPPRFSGLQFPNYSSELNVNALELDDSALYLCASSPGPNSNEKLFFGSGTQLSVL.

The chain is built from TRBV10-3 and TRBJ2-6; D is uncertain. V dropped 0 bases and J dropped 0 bases, with 12 bases sitting between them. Germline V CDR1 and CDR2: ENHRY, SYGVKD. This CDR3 spans 18 amino acids. The CDR3 nucleotides read TGTGCCATCAGTGAGTCGATATTGGTGAGCTCTGGGGCCAACGTCCTGACTTTC. This encodes CAISESILVSSGANVLTF.